The 7 T cell receptor beta chains below come from one sample, sequenced in a study of blood T cells in healthy people across ages. For the second PCR, which ran for 7 to 11 cycles, a sample-barcoded 5' primer and a J-beta primer mix were used. MiXCR, run by TCRdb on the 5' RACE reads, gives a single entry per CDR3 protein. The profile covers about 1.5 million distinct CDR3 sequences, with approximately 43% appearing a single time and approximately 4.1% taken by the ten largest. Input material: blood. The receptors derive from a woman younger than 35 in good health.

This clonotype was counted only a few times. The V call is TRBV28, the J call TRBJ2-1; 7 nucleotides match TRBD2. The CDR3 covers 15 residues. The germline V gene has CDR1 MDHEN and CDR2 SYDVKM. V trimming: 7 bases; J trimming: 9 bases; junction bases outside the gene matches: 15. The CDR3 region has the DNA TGTGCCAGCAAGAAAACTAGCGAGAGTCGGGGTGAGCAGTTCTTC. This sequence encodes CASKKTSESRGEQFF. Complete variable domain (other parts from reference TRBV28 and TRBJ2-1): DVKVTQSSRYLVKRTGEKVFLECVQDMDHENMFWYRQDPGLGLRLIYFSYDVKMKEKGDIPEGYSVSREKKERFSLILESASTNQTSMYLCASKKTSESRGEQFFGPGTRLTVL.

The chain links TRBV7-2 to TRBJ2-3, with D hard to call. The germline V gene has CDR1 SGHTA and CDR2 FQGNSA. This CDR3 comprises 8 residues. Deletions cut 4 bases from V and 14 bases from J, with 4 bases between. The CDR3: CASSWRYF. CDR3 in DNA: TGTGCCAGCAGCTGGCGGTATTTT.

The chain links TRBV7-2 to TRBJ2-1; D gene uncertain. Trimming removed 0 bases at V and 3 bases at J, with 12 bases between. From germline, CDR1 is SGHTA and CDR2 FQGNSA. This CDR3 spans 16 amino acids. CDR3 in amino acids: CASSLANRAVYNEQFF. In nucleotides, the CDR3 is TGTGCCAGCAGCTTAGCGAACCGGGCGGTCTACAATGAGCAGTTCTTC.

This chain connects TRBV15 to TRBJ2-3, with 8 bases matching TRBD2. CDR1 and CDR2 from the germline V gene are LNHNV and YYDKDF (reference sequence). Unmatched junction bases numbered 16, after V lost 3 bases and J lost 8 bases. CDR3 length: 17 residues. CDR3 in amino acids: CATSRGLEGFSLGTQYF. In DNA form, the CDR3 reads TGTGCCACCAGCAGGGGACTAGAGGGGTTCTCTCTGGGTACGCAGTATTTT. Variable domain in full (rest from reference TRBV15 and TRBJ2-3): DAMVIQNPRYQVTQFGKPVTLSCSQTLNHNVMYWYQQKSSQAPKLLFHYYDKDFNNEADTPDNFQSRRPNTSFCFLDIRSPGLGDTAMYLCATSRGLEGFSLGTQYFGPGTRLTVL.

This rearrangement joins TRBV11-2 to TRBJ1-5; perhaps TRBD1 as D (5 bases). Germline V gene sequence: CDR1 SGHAT, CDR2 FQNNGV. The CDR3 has 14 residues. V was trimmed by 5 bases and J by 4 bases, leaving 12 bases between them. This CDR3 is CASSQTGPNQPQHF. In DNA, the CDR3 is TGTGCCAGCAGCCAAACAGGTCCGAATCAGCCCCAGCATTTT.

Here the CDR3 reads CASSPAERGRKTDTQYF. CDR3 sequence (DNA): TGCGCCAGCAGCCCCGCAGAGAGGGGGAGGAAAACAGATACGCAGTATTTT. The rearrangement uses TRBV5-1 and TRBJ2-3; D is perhaps TRBD1 or TRBD2 (6 bases each). The ends were cut back, 4 bases at V and 3 bases at J, with 21 bases in the middle. The V gene's germline CDR1 is SGHRS and CDR2 YFSETQ. CDR3 length: 17 residues.

This chain links TRBV10-3 with TRBJ2-1; TRBD2 matches 9 bases. This CDR3 region has 15 residues. The V gene's germline CDR1 is ENHRY and CDR2 SYGVKD. After removal of 5 bases from V and 9 bases from J, the junction contained 11 bases not matched to a gene. The CDR3 nucleotides read TGTGCCATCAGTCCAGGACTAGCGTCCTCGGGTGAGCAGTTCTTC. Protein: CAISPGLASSGEQFF.